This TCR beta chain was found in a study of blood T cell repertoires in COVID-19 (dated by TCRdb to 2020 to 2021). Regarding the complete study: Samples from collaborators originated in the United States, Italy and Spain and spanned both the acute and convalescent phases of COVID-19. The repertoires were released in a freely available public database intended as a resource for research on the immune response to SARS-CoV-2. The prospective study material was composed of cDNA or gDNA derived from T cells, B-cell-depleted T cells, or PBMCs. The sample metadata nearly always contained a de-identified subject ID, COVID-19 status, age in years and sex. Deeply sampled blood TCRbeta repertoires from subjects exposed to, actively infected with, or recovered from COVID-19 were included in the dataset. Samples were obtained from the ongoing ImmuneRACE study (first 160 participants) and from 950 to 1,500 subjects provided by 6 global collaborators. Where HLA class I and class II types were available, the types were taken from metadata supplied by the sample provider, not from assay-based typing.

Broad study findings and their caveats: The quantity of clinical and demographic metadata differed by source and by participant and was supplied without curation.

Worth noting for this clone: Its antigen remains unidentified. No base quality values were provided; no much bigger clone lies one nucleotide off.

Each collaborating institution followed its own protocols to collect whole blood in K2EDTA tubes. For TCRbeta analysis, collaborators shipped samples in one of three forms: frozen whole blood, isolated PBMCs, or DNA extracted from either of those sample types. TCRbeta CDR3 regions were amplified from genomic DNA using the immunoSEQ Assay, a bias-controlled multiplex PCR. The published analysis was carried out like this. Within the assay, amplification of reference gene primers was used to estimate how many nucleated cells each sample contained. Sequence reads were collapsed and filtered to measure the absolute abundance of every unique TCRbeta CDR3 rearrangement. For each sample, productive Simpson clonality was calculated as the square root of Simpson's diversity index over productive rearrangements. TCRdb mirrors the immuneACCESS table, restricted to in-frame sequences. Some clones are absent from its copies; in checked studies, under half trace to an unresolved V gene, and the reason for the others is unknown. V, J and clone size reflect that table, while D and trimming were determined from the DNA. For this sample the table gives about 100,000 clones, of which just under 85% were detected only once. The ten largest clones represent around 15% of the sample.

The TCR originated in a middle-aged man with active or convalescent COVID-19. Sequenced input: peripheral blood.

The DNA sequence follows: TGTGCCAGCAGCCGCGGGACAGGACAAGAGACCCAGTACTTC. Protein translation: CASSRGTGQETQYF. The chain is assembled from TRBV7-3 and TRBJ2-5, with 8 bases matching TRBD1. The CDR1 and CDR2 encoded by the germline V gene are SGHTA and FQGTGA. Inclusive of the bounding cysteine and phenylalanine, the CDR3 is 14 residues long. The only DNA kept is the CDR3, 42 bases in frame from the first base. After removal of 5 bases from V and 2 bases from J, the junction retains 4 bases not matched to a gene.